This T cell receptor beta chain was documented in a study of shared clonotypes between healthy human individuals. Looking at the study overall: Each donor's CD4 naive and CD4 memory cells filled three plates apiece, CD8 naive two, and CD8 memory one. Study-wide results and caveats: A reduction in generation probabilities was seen for non-shared clonotypes relative to those shared by all four donors.

Turning to this clone: The antigen is not known.

Profiling relied on immunoSEQ multiplex PCR, and the TCRdb table lists in-frame clones only, not all of them. The table lists hundreds of thousands of clones, about three quarters of them singletons. CDR1 MRHNA and CDR2 SNTAGT come from the germline V gene. The V segment lost 6 bases and the J segment 3 bases; nucleotides outside the gene matches: 17. This CDR3 spans 18 amino acids. The TCR was taken from a woman aged 25 to 45 in good health. The chain couples TRBV6-4 to TRBJ2-3, with 8 bases lining up with TRBD1. The sequencing sample was made of memory CD4+ T cells sorted from blood. Subset given: CD45RA-negative fraction. The CDR3 nucleotides read TGTGCCAGCAGATTCGGGACAGGCGAAACTAAGAAGACAGATACGCAGTATTTT. Translation gives CASRFGTGETKKTDTQYF.